This passage covers 30 T cell receptor beta chains from one sample sequenced in a study of blood T cells in healthy people across ages. A J-beta primer mix and a sample-barcoded 5' primer were used in a second PCR of roughly 6 to 12 cycles. TCRdb ran MiXCR on the 5' RACE reads and lists one entry per CDR3 protein. The profile shows fewer than 950,000 distinct CDR3 sequences, approximately 55% of them singletons. What was sequenced was blood. Receptors originate from a man aged 80 or over in good health.

This chain uses TRBV28 with TRBJ2-5; 8 bases match TRBD2. Trimming removed 5 bases from V and 11 bases from J; junction bases left unmatched: 16. Germline CDR1 MDHEN, CDR2 SYDVKM. The CDR3 is made up of 15 amino acids. The CDR3 DNA sequence: TGTGCCAGCAGTAATGGGGGAGCGGGAGCGGGGGAGCAGTACTTC. This translates into CASSNGGAGAGEQYF.

This clonotype turned up a few times. The CDR3 sequence: CASSPWTESSYEQYF. Here the CDR3 DNA reads TGTGCCAGCAGTCCCTGGACGGAGAGCTCCTACGAGCAGTACTTC. This chain links TRBV27 with TRBJ2-4; unclear D gene. The end of the DNA aligns better with TRBJ2-7, so the J call may be wrong. Looked up from germline, CDR1 is MNHEY and CDR2 is SMNVEV (reference sequence). The CDR3 length is 15 residues.

This chain joins TRBV9 and TRBJ2-5; TRBD2 matches at 13 bases. The DNA end favors TRBJ2-7, so the J call may be wrong. The CDR3 is made up of 16 amino acids. Germline values: CDR1 SGDLS, CDR2 YYNGEE. The CDR3, as DNA: TGTGCCAGCAGCGGCGGACTAGCGGGAGCTTTTACCGAGCAGTACTTC. It is translated as CASSGGLAGAFTEQYF.

The J gene is TRBJ2-1, the V gene TRBV7-8; no definite D call. From germline, CDR1 is SGHVS and CDR2 FQNEAQ. The V and J ends lost 4 bases and 3 bases respectively, with 16 bases between them. The CDR3 loop spans 16 amino acids. The DNA for the CDR3 is TGTGCCAGCAGCTCCCTCCTGAATGCGGACTACAATGAGCAGTTCTTC. Protein product: CASSSLLNADYNEQFF. The entire variable domain, with the rest obtained from reference TRBV7-8 and TRBJ2-1, is as follows: GAGVSQSPRYKVAKRGQDVALRCDPISGHVSLFWYQQALGQGPEFLTYFQNEAQLDKSGLPSDRFFAERPEGSVSTLKIQRTQQEDSAVYLCASSSLLNADYNEQFFGPGTRLTVL.

This chain uses TRBV29-1 with TRBJ2-3, with 11 positions matching TRBD2. The CDR3 is made up of 15 amino acids. The V gene's germline CDR1 is SQVTM and CDR2 ANQGSEA. The junction had 8 bases not matched to a gene; V was cut back by 5 bases and J by 4 bases. This CDR3 reads CSVPPLTSGADTQYF. CDR3 in DNA: TGCAGCGTTCCACCTCTGACTAGCGGGGCAGATACGCAGTATTTT.

The chain has TRBV20-1 and TRBJ2-7, with 8 bases matching TRBD1. The J call is in doubt because the DNA end fits TRBJ2-4 better. The CDR3 consists of 14 residues. Germline loops: CDR1 DFQATT, CDR2 SNEGSKA (reference sequence). CDR3 in amino acids: CSASRQGRRNIQYF. The CDR3 region has the DNA TGCAGTGCTAGCCGACAGGGGCGGCGAAACATTCAGTACTTC.

The chain carries TRBV5-8 and TRBJ2-7; 9 bases line up with TRBD1. The CDR3 is 17 residues long. V lost 6 bases to trimming and J lost 6 bases; unmatched junction nucleotides: 19. Germline CDR1 reads SGHTS; CDR2 reads YDEGEE. The CDR3 here is CASKKPTGTGIFSEQYF. The CDR3 DNA sequence: TGTGCCAGCAAAAAGCCTACGGGGACAGGGATTTTTTCCGAGCAGTACTTC.

This clonotype was observed a handful of times. The rearrangement joins TRBV5-1 to TRBJ2-1, with D possibly matching TRBD2 (5 bases). The CDR3 has 15 amino acids. CDR1 is SGHRS, CDR2 YFSETQ, per germline. Trimming removed 7 bases at V and 9 bases at J, with 23 bases between. In DNA, the CDR3 is TGCGCCAGCTTTATACGGCCCAGCGGAGTGGGTGAGCAGTTCTTC. This gives the protein CASFIRPSGVGEQFF.

This chain uses TRBV27 with TRBJ1-2; the D gene is possibly TRBD1 (5 bases). Trimming stripped 4 bases from V and 3 bases from J, with 9 bases between. The CDR3 spans 13 residues. CDR1 is MNHEY, CDR2 SMNVEV, per germline (reference sequence). CDR3 nucleotides: TGTGCCAGCAGTTCGGGACCCTACTATGGCTACACCTTC. It translates to CASSSGPYYGYTF.

This clonotype was seen a few times. The rearrangement links TRBV3-1 to TRBJ1-5; 9 bases line up with TRBD1. Trimming cost V 5 bases and J 4 bases; bases outside gene matches: 3. Germline CDR1 reads LGHDT; CDR2 reads YNNKEL (reference sequence). The length of the CDR3 is 14 residues. CDR3: CASSYGTGNQPQHF. The DNA of the CDR3 is TGTGCCAGCAGCTACGGGACAGGGAATCAGCCCCAGCATTTT.

J is TRBJ1-6 and V is TRBV30, with 7 bases that match TRBD1. Germline trimming cut 3 bases from V and 7 bases from J; bases unmatched to any gene: 9. There are 15 residues in the CDR3. Per germline, CDR1 GTSNPN and CDR2 SVGIG (reference sequence). CDR3 DNA: TGTGCCTGGAGGACGGGGACAGCCTTAAATTCACCCCTCCACTTT. It translates to CAWRTGTALNSPLHF.

J is TRBJ2-2 and V is TRBV4-2; TRBD2 aligns across 7 bases. Germline lookup yields CDR1 LGHNA and CDR2 YNFKEQ. V lost 4 bases to trimming and J lost 8 bases; unmatched junction nucleotides: 13. This CDR3 spans 16 amino acids. CDR3 region: CASSPTGTNLGGELFF. The CDR3 DNA reads TGTGCCAGCAGCCCGACCGGGACTAACCTAGGGGGGGAGCTGTTTTTT.

The chain uses TRBV20-1 and TRBJ1-5; D uncertain. The germline V gene has CDR1 DFQATT and CDR2 SNEGSKA (reference sequence). This CDR3 has 15 amino acids. The V end was cut by 1 base, the J end by 0 bases, with 10 bases between. The CDR3 sequence is CSARVPGNSNQPQHF. CDR3 bases: TGCAGTGCTAGAGTTCCGGGGAATAGCAATCAGCCCCAGCATTTT.

The chain is built from TRBV14 and TRBJ1-2; D is undetermined. Germline lookup yields CDR1 SGHDN and CDR2 FVKESK. The CDR3 spans 15 residues. V dropped 4 bases and J dropped 3 bases, with 15 bases sitting between them. This CDR3 is CASSPRWRSDYGYTF. CDR3 sequence (DNA): TGTGCCAGCAGCCCTCGATGGCGCTCGGACTATGGCTACACCTTC. Supplemented by reference TRBV14 and TRBJ1-2, the full variable domain reads EAGVTQFPSHSVIEKGQTVTLRCDPISGHDNLYWYRRVMGKEIKFLLHFVKESKQDESGMPNNRFLAERTGGTYSTLKVQPAELEDSGVYFCASSPRWRSDYGYTFGSGTRLTVV.

This rearrangement joins TRBV18 to TRBJ2-7; 7 bases are shared with TRBD2. V trimming: 3 bases; J trimming: 0 bases; junction bases outside the gene matches: 2. This CDR3 is 14 amino acids long. CDR1 is KGHSH and CDR2 is LQKENI in the germline V gene. Here the CDR3 DNA reads TGTGCCAGCTCACCTGGGACTACCTCCTACGAGCAGTACTTC. It encodes CASSPGTTSYEQYF.

This chain joins TRBV2 and TRBJ2-1; 9 nucleotides match TRBD1. This CDR3 has 12 residues. Looked up from germline, CDR1 is SNHLY and CDR2 is FYNNEI. V shed 5 bases, J shed 11 bases, and the junction held 4 bases outside the gene matches. CDR3 bases: TGTGCCAGCAGTCGGGGACAGGGAAAGCAGTTCTTC. Translation gives CASSRGQGKQFF.

The V and J genes are TRBV6-4 and TRBJ2-4, with 12 bases aligning to TRBD2. The CDR3 loop spans 20 amino acids. Germline CDR1 reads MRHNA; CDR2 reads SNTAGT. V shed 0 bases and J 2 bases; nucleotides not matched to a gene: 11. As DNA, the CDR3 is TGTGCCAGCAGTGACTCGAATTCCCTAGCGGGAGGGCGACCCAAAAACATTCAGTACTTC. The encoded protein is CASSDSNSLAGGRPKNIQYF.

J is TRBJ2-7 and V is TRBV2; no definite D call. TRBJ2-5 matches the DNA end more closely, so the J call is doubtful. Per the germline V gene, CDR1 is SNHLY and CDR2 is FYNNEI. This CDR3 has 11 residues. CDR3 nucleotide sequence: TGTGCCAGCAGTCTCGAAGGGACCCAGTACTTC. Translation: CASSLEGTQYF.

This clonotype appeared a few times. This sequence joins TRBV7-9 and TRBJ1-2; 7 bases agree with TRBD1. The CDR3 contains 13 residues. The germline V gene has CDR1 SEHNR and CDR2 FQNEAQ (reference sequence). The trim removed 7 bases at V and 4 bases at J, leaving 6 bases unmatched. Written as DNA, the CDR3 is TGTGCCAGCAACAGGGGACAGAGCTATGGCTACACCTTC. Translated: CASNRGQSYGYTF.

This clonotype showed up just a few times. This chain connects TRBV27 to TRBJ1-2; 7 bases are shared with TRBD1. Germline V gene lookup returns CDR1 MNHEY and CDR2 SMNVEV (reference sequence). This CDR3 region has 15 residues. V shed 4 bases, J shed 8 bases, and the junction held 13 bases outside the gene matches. The CDR3 nucleotides read TGTGCCAGCAGTTCGGACAGGTCATATTTGGAGGGCTACACCTTC. Amino acids: CASSSDRSYLEGYTF.

The chain uses TRBV2 and TRBJ2-7; the match to TRBD1 covers 7 bases. In germline, CDR1 is SNHLY, CDR2 FYNNEI. The length of the CDR3 is 12 residues. The ends lost 8 bases at V and 3 bases at J; junction bases unmatched: 4. In nucleotides, the CDR3 is TGTGCCAGCGAGGGGGCAGGCTACGAGCAGTACTTC. The encoded protein is CASEGAGYEQYF. Full variable domain (missing parts from reference TRBV2 and TRBJ2-7): EPEVTQTPSHQVTQMGQEVILRCVPISNHLYFYWYRQILGQKVEFLVSFYNNEISEKSEIFDDQFSVERPDGSNFTLKIRSTKLEDSAMYFCASEGAGYEQYFGPGTRLTVT.

J is TRBJ2-3 and V is TRBV20-1, with D hard to call. Germline lookup yields CDR1 DFQATT and CDR2 SNEGSKA (reference sequence). The CDR3 contains 14 residues. Trimming cost V 3 bases and J 1 base, with 11 bases left between them. This chain's CDR3 is CSASVTTGTDTQYF. The CDR3 DNA is TGCAGTGCTAGCGTAACTACGGGCACAGATACGCAGTATTTT.

This sequence joins TRBV20-1 and TRBJ2-1, with 11 bases fitting TRBD2. The J call is uncertain, as TRBJ2-7 better fits the DNA end. Germline CDR1 DFQATT, CDR2 SNEGSKA (reference sequence). This CDR3 has 16 residues. DNA for the CDR3: TGCAGTGCTAGAGCGGCTAGCGGGAGGAGACACAATGAGCAGTACTTC. It is translated as CSARAASGRRHNEQYF.

The V and J genes are TRBV4-1 and TRBJ2-7; possible D gene TRBD1, 6 bases. V lost 4 bases and J 6 bases, leaving 16 bases between the germline ends. Germline loops: CDR1 MGHRA, CDR2 YSYEKL. The CDR3 contains 14 residues. CDR3 coding DNA: TGCGCCAGCAGCCCAATCTTACAGGGACGCGAGCAGTACTTC. Translated, it gives CASSPILQGREQYF.

This clonotype occurred a few times. The chain uses TRBV29-1 and TRBJ2-7, with D possibly being TRBD1 (6 bases). The CDR3 is 14 residues long. V gave up 4 bases and J gave up 2 bases, with 15 bases separating them. Per the germline V gene, CDR1 is SQVTM and CDR2 is ANQGSEA. The CDR3 DNA reads as TGCAGCGTTGGGGGCCAGGGGTTGACCTACGAGCAGTACTTC. Its translation is CSVGGQGLTYEQYF.

The sample holds a few counts of this clonotype. The chain combines TRBV27 with TRBJ1-2, with D tentatively TRBD1 (6 bases). The CDR3 loop spans 16 amino acids. The germline V and J ends were trimmed by 4 bases and 4 bases, with 19 bases remaining between them. The germline CDR1 and CDR2 sequences are MNHEY and SMNVEV (reference sequence). The CDR3 bases are TGTGCCAGCAGTTCACCCCTTAACGACAGGTTCTATGGCTACACCTTC. The encoded protein is CASSSPLNDRFYGYTF.

The chain has TRBV20-1 and TRBJ2-2; 8 bases agree with TRBD2. The J segment lost 6 bases and the V segment lost 7 bases, leaving 10 bases of the junction unmatched. This CDR3 comprises 14 residues. From germline, CDR1 is DFQATT and CDR2 SNEGSKA (reference sequence). CDR3 loop: CSVTSGRSAGELFF. The DNA for the CDR3 is TGCAGTGTTACCAGCGGGAGAAGTGCCGGGGAGCTGTTTTTT.

Written as DNA, the CDR3 is TGTGCCAGCACCATCATTCCCGGGGGTCGCAATGAGCAGTTCTTC. It specifies CASTIIPGGRNEQFF. V usage is TRBV11-2 and J usage is TRBJ2-1; D perhaps matches TRBD2 (6 bases). This CDR3 has 15 amino acids. Germline lookup yields CDR1 SGHAT and CDR2 FQNNGV. Trimming stripped 7 bases from V and 6 bases from J, with 19 bases between.

This sequence joins TRBV29-1 and TRBJ2-7; TRBD1 is a possible D gene (6 bases). Trimming left V 6 bases short and J 3 bases short, with 15 bases between. The CDR3 is 13 residues long. The germline gives CDR1 SQVTM, CDR2 ANQGSEA. This chain's CDR3 is CSVGEGVGYEQYF. The CDR3 DNA is TGCAGCGTGGGAGAGGGGGTAGGCTACGAGCAGTACTTC.

A few counts support this clonotype. The V gene is TRBV29-1, the J gene TRBJ1-2; D is unclear. With 4 bases removed from V and 7 bases from J, the gap between germline ends came to 13 bases. This CDR3 contains 12 residues. Germline V CDR1 and CDR2: SQVTM, ANQGSEA. CDR3 nucleotide sequence: TGCAGCGTTGGGGCAGGCCGGCGTGGCTACACCTTC. Its translation is CSVGAGRRGYTF.